The clone carrying this T cell receptor (beta chain) was picked up one time. As yet, its antigen is unknown. V lost 6 bases to trimming and J lost 7 bases, with 13 bases between them. This CDR3 comprises 13 residues. Germline V CDR1 and CDR2: MDHEN, SYDVKM. Clones were sequenced by immunoSEQ multiplex PCR, and TCRdb holds only the in-frame ones, with some missing. The table shows fewer than 100,000 clones, with approximately 90% occurring only once. The data originate from a study of T cell responses to AZD1222 COVID-19 vaccine. Overall study results and limits: It was only a handful of AZD1222 recipients who were seropositive at baseline.

Second-dose groups at about 4 or about 12 weeks were pooled. The chain recombines TRBV28 with TRBJ1-5; D not certain. This receptor was obtained from an adult who received the AZD1222 COVID-19 vaccine. The sequences come from peripheral blood, collected 28 days after the second AZD1222 dose. CDR3 nucleotides: TGTGCCAGCAGAGCGTTTGTACGGCAGCCCCAGCATTTT. This codes for CASRAFVRQPQHF.